A selection of T cell receptor beta chains follows, all from one sample in a study of T-cell reconstitution after alpha-beta-depleted transplantation in children. From the PCR reads, TCRdb called clonotypes with MiXCR, one entry per CDR3 protein. The sample yields hundreds of thousands of distinct CDR3 sequences, 13% seen once. The sequenced sample was PBMCs, mostly from graft donor cells, obtained 360 days after TCRalphabeta/CD19-depleted stem cell transplant. The origin of the receptors is a male patient aged 10 to 17 who had a stem cell transplant for acute myeloid leukemia, so the T cells may come from the graft donor. The CDR3 runs from the conserved cysteine through the conserved F or W. Each record gives: clone size, D gene, V gene, J gene, CDR3 protein, CDR3 DNA. D genes are given only for firm matches. Rows may omit the clone size; those that give it use once, few, many or a size class.

clone size: -; D gene: TRBD1; V gene: TRBV19; J gene: TRBJ2-1; CDR3 protein: CASKWDRGVNEQFF; CDR3 DNA: TGTGCCAGTAAGTGGGACAGGGGTGTCAATGAGCAGTTCTTC
clone size: -; D gene: -; V gene: TRBV10-3; J gene: TRBJ2-7; CDR3 protein: CAIRIGTAFLGEQYF; CDR3 DNA: TGTGCCATCAGGATCGGGACCGCGTTTTTGGGCGAGCAGTACTTC
clone size: -; D gene: TRBD1; V gene: TRBV4-3; J gene: TRBJ1-2; CDR3 protein: CASSPGDRGYYGYTF; CDR3 DNA: TGCGCCAGCAGCCCTGGGGACAGGGGATACTATGGCTACACCTTC
clone size: few; D gene: -; V gene: TRBV5-1; J gene: TRBJ2-3; CDR3 protein: CASSLRVDPTDTQYF; CDR3 DNA: TGCGCCAGCAGCTTGCGAGTGGACCCCACAGATACGCAGTATTTT
clone size: -; D gene: -; V gene: TRBV28; J gene: TRBJ2-4; CDR3 protein: CAGSETRTKNIQYF; CDR3 DNA: TGTGCCGGATCAGAAACTCGGACCAAAAACATTCAGTACTTC
clone size: few; D gene: -; V gene: TRBV29-1; J gene: TRBJ1-1; CDR3 protein: CSVELRRREAFF; CDR3 DNA: TGCAGCGTTGAACTCCGGCGGAGGGAAGCTTTCTTT
clone size: many; D gene: -; V gene: TRBV12-3/TRBV12-4; J gene: TRBJ2-1; CDR3 protein: CASSLVGRWDEQFF; CDR3 DNA: TGTGCCAGCAGTTTAGTAGGGCGGTGGGATGAGCAGTTCTTC
clone size: -; D gene: TRBD2; V gene: TRBV10-2; J gene: TRBJ2-7; CDR3 protein: CASTAGLAGMSYEQYF; CDR3 DNA: TGCGCCAGCACCGCAGGACTAGCGGGAATGAGCTACGAGCAGTACTTC
clone size: few; D gene: -; V gene: TRBV7-2; J gene: TRBJ2-1; CDR3 protein: CASSLGEIYNEQFF; CDR3 DNA: TGTGCCAGCAGCTTAGGGGAAATTTACAATGAGCAGTTCTTC
clone size: -; D gene: -; V gene: TRBV12-3/TRBV12-4; J gene: TRBJ2-5; CDR3 protein: CASTPTPWETQYF; CDR3 DNA: TGTGCCAGCACCCCGACTCCCTGGGAGACCCAGTACTTC
clone size: many; D gene: TRBD1; V gene: TRBV2; J gene: TRBJ2-5; CDR3 protein: CASRDRGEETQYF; CDR3 DNA: TGTGCCAGCCGGGACAGGGGTGAAGAGACCCAGTACTTC
clone size: -; D gene: TRBD1; V gene: TRBV5-1; J gene: TRBJ2-7; CDR3 protein: CASSRSRGLEQYF; CDR3 DNA: TGCGCCAGCAGCCGATCCAGGGGGCTCGAGCAGTACTTC
clone size: -; D gene: -; V gene: TRBV28; J gene: TRBJ2-5; CDR3 protein: CASSQRTLWGETQYF; CDR3 DNA: TGTGCCAGCAGCCAAAGGACCCTCTGGGGGGAGACCCAGTACTTC
clone size: -; D gene: -; V gene: TRBV9; J gene: TRBJ2-2; CDR3 protein: CASSVRWGTGELFF; CDR3 DNA: TGTGCCAGCAGCGTACGCTGGGGCACCGGGGAGCTGTTTTTT
clone size: -; D gene: -; V gene: TRBV11-2; J gene: TRBJ2-7; CDR3 protein: CASSLVRFGYEQYF; CDR3 DNA: TGTGCCAGCAGCTTAGTACGGTTCGGGTACGAGCAGTACTTC
clone size: -; D gene: -; V gene: TRBV14; J gene: TRBJ2-2; CDR3 protein: CASSQVVGPYTGELFF; CDR3 DNA: TGTGCCAGCAGCCAAGTTGTAGGGCCTTACACCGGGGAGCTGTTTTTT
clone size: few; D gene: TRBD1; V gene: TRBV12-3/TRBV12-4; J gene: TRBJ2-5; CDR3 protein: CASSLAKRWTGGEEETQYF; CDR3 DNA: TGTGCCAGCAGTTTAGCAAAAAGATGGACAGGGGGAGAAGAAGAGACCCAGTACTTC
clone size: once; D gene: -; V gene: TRBV7-2; J gene: TRBJ2-2; CDR3 protein: CASSLAKGIGELFF; CDR3 DNA: TGTGCCAGCAGCTTAGCGAAAGGGATCGGGGAGCTGTTTTTT
clone size: -; D gene: -; V gene: TRBV28; J gene: TRBJ2-2; CDR3 protein: CLVDPNTGELFF; CDR3 DNA: TGTCTAGTCGACCCCAACACCGGGGAGCTGTTTTTT
clone size: -; D gene: TRBD1; V gene: TRBV18; J gene: TRBJ2-6; CDR3 protein: CASSPLGQGAQKRGANVLTF; CDR3 DNA: TGTGCCAGCTCACCACTAGGACAGGGGGCGCAAAAACGGGGGGCCAACGTCCTGACTTTC
clone size: -; D gene: -; V gene: TRBV7-2; J gene: TRBJ2-4; CDR3 protein: CASSHVLTVENIQYF; CDR3 DNA: TGTGCCAGCAGCCACGTCTTGACGGTCGAAAACATTCAGTACTTC
clone size: -; D gene: TRBD2; V gene: TRBV6-5; J gene: TRBJ2-3; CDR3 protein: CASSYALAALGIDTQYF; CDR3 DNA: TGTGCCAGCAGCTATGCACTAGCGGCCCTCGGTATAGATACGCAGTATTTT
clone size: few; D gene: -; V gene: TRBV28; J gene: TRBJ2-1; CDR3 protein: CASSSDGLLYNEQFF; CDR3 DNA: TGTGCCAGCAGTTCGGACGGCCTCCTCTACAATGAGCAGTTCTTC
clone size: many; D gene: -; V gene: TRBV19; J gene: TRBJ2-4; CDR3 protein: CACSNLAKNIQYF; CDR3 DNA: TGTGCTTGCTCCAACCTAGCCAAAAACATTCAGTACTTC
clone size: few; D gene: -; V gene: TRBV7-2; J gene: TRBJ2-7; CDR3 protein: CASSFADLDYEQYF; CDR3 DNA: TGTGCCAGCAGCTTCGCAGATCTAGACTACGAGCAGTACTTC
clone size: few; D gene: -; V gene: TRBV15; J gene: TRBJ2-7; CDR3 protein: CATSTREVFSSYEQYF; CDR3 DNA: TGTGCCACCAGCACCCGGGAAGTCTTTAGCTCCTACGAGCAGTACTTC
clone size: -; D gene: TRBD1; V gene: TRBV9; J gene: TRBJ2-7; CDR3 protein: CASSVEGQSYEQYF; CDR3 DNA: TGTGCCAGCAGCGTAGAGGGACAGTCCTACGAGCAGTACTTC
clone size: few; D gene: -; V gene: TRBV27; J gene: TRBJ1-1; CDR3 protein: CASSLSGQEAFF; CDR3 DNA: TGTGCCAGCAGTTTATCTGGGCAGGAAGCTTTCTTT
clone size: many; D gene: TRBD1; V gene: TRBV7-2; J gene: TRBJ1-6; CDR3 protein: CASSPTGARNSPLHF; CDR3 DNA: TGTGCCAGCAGCCCGACAGGGGCTAGGAATTCACCCCTCCACTTT
clone size: -; D gene: TRBD2; V gene: TRBV2; J gene: TRBJ2-1; CDR3 protein: CASRDPGTSGRGGNEQFF; CDR3 DNA: TGTGCCAGCAGAGACCCCGGGACTAGCGGGAGGGGGGGGAATGAGCAGTTCTTC
clone size: many; D gene: TRBD1; V gene: TRBV28; J gene: TRBJ2-7; CDR3 protein: CASLALRDRSYEQYF; CDR3 DNA: TGTGCCAGTCTTGCTCTCCGGGACAGATCCTACGAGCAGTACTTC
clone size: few; D gene: TRBD1; V gene: TRBV25-1; J gene: TRBJ2-7; CDR3 protein: CASSGRGQGYEQYF; CDR3 DNA: TGTGCCAGCAGTGGTAGGGGACAGGGCTACGAGCAGTACTTC
clone size: -; D gene: -; V gene: TRBV3-1; J gene: TRBJ2-7; CDR3 protein: CASSRPEEQYF; CDR3 DNA: TGTGCCAGCAGCCGACCGGAGGAGCAGTACTTC
clone size: -; D gene: TRBD2; V gene: TRBV27; J gene: TRBJ2-6; CDR3 protein: CASSFGGMAGANVLTF; CDR3 DNA: TGTGCCAGCAGTTTCGGGGGGATGGCTGGGGCCAACGTCCTGACTTTC
clone size: -; D gene: -; V gene: TRBV12-3/TRBV12-4; J gene: TRBJ2-1; CDR3 protein: CASSLRVDEQFF; CDR3 DNA: TGTGCCAGCAGTTTAAGGGTGGATGAGCAGTTCTTC
clone size: -; D gene: -; V gene: TRBV10-3; J gene: TRBJ1-5; CDR3 protein: CAIPGGRGGQPQHF; CDR3 DNA: TGTGCCATCCCCGGGGGGAGGGGGGGTCAGCCCCAGCATTTT
clone size: -; D gene: TRBD1; V gene: TRBV10-3; J gene: TRBJ2-1; CDR3 protein: CAISDPRDDRGGNEQFF; CDR3 DNA: TGTGCCATCAGTGACCCTAGGGACGACAGGGGGGGCAATGAGCAGTTCTTC
clone size: -; D gene: -; V gene: TRBV29-1; J gene: TRBJ2-2; CDR3 protein: CSGWGANTGELFF; CDR3 DNA: TGCAGCGGTTGGGGGGCGAACACCGGGGAGCTGTTTTTT
clone size: few; D gene: TRBD2; V gene: TRBV6-1; J gene: TRBJ2-3; CDR3 protein: CASSQLGLAGSTDTQYF; CDR3 DNA: TGTGCCAGCAGCCAACTAGGACTAGCGGGAAGCACAGATACGCAGTATTTT
clone size: few; D gene: TRBD2; V gene: TRBV7-2; J gene: TRBJ2-1; CDR3 protein: CASSPWVAGEQFF; CDR3 DNA: TGTGCCAGCAGCCCCTGGGTAGCGGGAGAGCAGTTCTTC
clone size: -; D gene: -; V gene: TRBV15; J gene: TRBJ2-7; CDR3 protein: CATSSGRGGASQYF; CDR3 DNA: TGTGCCACCAGCAGCGGACGAGGGGGGGCGTCGCAGTACTTC
clone size: few; D gene: TRBD1; V gene: TRBV11-2; J gene: TRBJ2-5; CDR3 protein: CASSFGRGTGQETQYF; CDR3 DNA: TGTGCCAGCAGCTTCGGACGGGGGACAGGGCAAGAGACCCAGTACTTC
clone size: many; D gene: -; V gene: TRBV29-1; J gene: TRBJ2-1; CDR3 protein: CSSSSGESLFF; CDR3 DNA: TGCAGCTCATCCAGTGGGGAGTCCTTGTTCTTC
clone size: -; D gene: TRBD2; V gene: TRBV20-1; J gene: TRBJ2-5; CDR3 protein: CSARALAGLAGSQGTQYF; CDR3 DNA: TGCAGTGCTAGAGCCCTGGCCGGACTAGCGGGTTCCCAAGGGACCCAGTACTTC
clone size: few; D gene: TRBD2; V gene: TRBV12-3/TRBV12-4; J gene: TRBJ2-7; CDR3 protein: CASSLFSGSNHEQYF; CDR3 DNA: TGTGCCAGCAGTTTGTTTAGCGGGAGTAACCACGAGCAGTACTTC
clone size: -; D gene: -; V gene: TRBV6-1; J gene: TRBJ1-5; CDR3 protein: CASRGSASNQPQHF; CDR3 DNA: TGTGCCAGCCGTGGGTCGGCAAGCAATCAGCCCCAGCATTTT
clone size: few; D gene: -; V gene: TRBV20-1; J gene: TRBJ2-1; CDR3 protein: CSARKDEYNEQFF; CDR3 DNA: TGCAGTGCTAGAAAGGACGAGTACAATGAGCAGTTCTTC
clone size: few; D gene: -; V gene: TRBV20-1; J gene: TRBJ2-7; CDR3 protein: CSALSSERQYF; CDR3 DNA: TGCAGTGCTCTCTCATCAGAGCGGCAGTACTTC
clone size: few; D gene: -; V gene: TRBV2; J gene: TRBJ2-2; CDR3 protein: CASSANNLGTGELFF; CDR3 DNA: TGTGCCAGCAGTGCCAACAACCTTGGCACCGGGGAGCTGTTTTTT
clone size: -; D gene: TRBD2; V gene: TRBV28; J gene: TRBJ2-1; CDR3 protein: CASSLAGVDNEQFF; CDR3 DNA: TGTGCCAGCAGTTTAGCGGGAGTAGACAATGAGCAGTTCTTC
clone size: -; D gene: TRBD2; V gene: TRBV6-1; J gene: TRBJ2-7; CDR3 protein: CASSRTSGTPSYEQYF; CDR3 DNA: TGTGCCAGCAGCCGGACTAGCGGGACGCCTTCCTACGAGCAGTACTTC
clone size: -; D gene: TRBD2; V gene: TRBV5-6; J gene: TRBJ2-1; CDR3 protein: CASSLWRESSYNEQFF; CDR3 DNA: TGTGCCAGCAGCTTGTGGCGGGAGAGCTCCTACAATGAGCAGTTCTTC
clone size: -; D gene: -; V gene: TRBV4-2; J gene: TRBJ2-3; CDR3 protein: CASSQDRLAGPFTDTQYF; CDR3 DNA: TGTGCCAGCAGCCAAGATCGCCTAGCTGGCCCCTTCACAGATACGCAGTATTTT
clone size: many; D gene: TRBD1; V gene: TRBV7-8; J gene: TRBJ2-7; CDR3 protein: CASSHPGQGAYEQYF; CDR3 DNA: TGTGCCAGCAGCCATCCTGGACAGGGGGCCTACGAGCAGTACTTC
clone size: few; D gene: -; V gene: TRBV30; J gene: TRBJ2-7; CDR3 protein: CAWVQGQYEQYF; CDR3 DNA: TGTGCCTGGGTTCAGGGTCAGTACGAGCAGTACTTC